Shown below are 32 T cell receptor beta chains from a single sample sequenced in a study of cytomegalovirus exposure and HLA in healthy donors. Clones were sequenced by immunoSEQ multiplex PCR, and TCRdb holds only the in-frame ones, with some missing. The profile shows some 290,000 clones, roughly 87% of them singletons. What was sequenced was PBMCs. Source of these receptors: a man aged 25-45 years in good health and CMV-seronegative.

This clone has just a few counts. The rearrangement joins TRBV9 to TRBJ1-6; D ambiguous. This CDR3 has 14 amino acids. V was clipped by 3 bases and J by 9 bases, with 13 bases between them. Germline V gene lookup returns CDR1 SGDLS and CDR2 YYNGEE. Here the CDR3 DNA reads TGTGCCAGCAGCGGGACGGGAGAGAGTTCACCCCTCCACTTT. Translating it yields CASSGTGESSPLHF.

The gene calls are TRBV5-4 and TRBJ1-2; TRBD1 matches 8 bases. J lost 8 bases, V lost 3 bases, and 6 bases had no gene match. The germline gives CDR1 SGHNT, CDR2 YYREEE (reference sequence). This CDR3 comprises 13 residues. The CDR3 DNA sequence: TGTGCCAGCAGCTCCGGACAGGGTGGGGGCTACACCTTC. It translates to CASSSGQGGGYTF.

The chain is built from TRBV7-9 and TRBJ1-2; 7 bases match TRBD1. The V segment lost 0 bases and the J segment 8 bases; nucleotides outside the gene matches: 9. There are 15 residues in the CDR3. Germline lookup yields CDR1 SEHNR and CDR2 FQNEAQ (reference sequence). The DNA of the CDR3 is TGTGCCAGCAGCTTAGCTCGGGACAGTCCGGGAGGCTACACCTTC. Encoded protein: CASSLARDSPGGYTF.

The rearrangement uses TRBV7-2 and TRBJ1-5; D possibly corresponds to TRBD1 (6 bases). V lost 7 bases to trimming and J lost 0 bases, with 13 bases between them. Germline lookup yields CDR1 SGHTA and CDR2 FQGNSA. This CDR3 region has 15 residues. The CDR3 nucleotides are TGTGCCAGCACCCGGGACATTAATAGCAATCAGCCCCAGCATTTT. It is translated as CASTRDINSNQPQHF.

CDR3 coding DNA: TGTGCCAGCAGTGAATGGGCCTATTCACCCCTCCACTTT. It encodes CASSEWAYSPLHF. The chain combines TRBV6-1 with TRBJ1-6, with D uncertain. Germline V gene lookup returns CDR1 MNHNS and CDR2 SASEGT. The CDR3 runs 13 residues. V was cut by 2 bases and J by 8 bases, with 7 bases left in between.

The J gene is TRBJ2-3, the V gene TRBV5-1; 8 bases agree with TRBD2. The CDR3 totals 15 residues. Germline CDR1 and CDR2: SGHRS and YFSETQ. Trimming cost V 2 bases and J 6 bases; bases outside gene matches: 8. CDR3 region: CASSFPRGGEDTQYF. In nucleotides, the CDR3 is TGCGCCAGCAGCTTCCCCCGGGGGGGAGAGGATACGCAGTATTTT. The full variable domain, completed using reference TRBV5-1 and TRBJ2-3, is KAGVTQTPRYLIKTRGQQVTLSCSPISGHRSVSWYQQTPGQGLQFLFEYFSETQRNKGNFPGRFSGRQFSNSRSEMNVSTLELGDSALYLCASSFPRGGEDTQYFGPGTRLTVL.

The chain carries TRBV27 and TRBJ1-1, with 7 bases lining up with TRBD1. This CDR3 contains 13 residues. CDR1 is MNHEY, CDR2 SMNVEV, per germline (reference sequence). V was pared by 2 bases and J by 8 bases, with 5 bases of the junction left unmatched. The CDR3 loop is CASSLEGAEEAFF. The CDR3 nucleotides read TGTGCCAGCAGTTTAGAGGGGGCGGAGGAAGCTTTCTTT.

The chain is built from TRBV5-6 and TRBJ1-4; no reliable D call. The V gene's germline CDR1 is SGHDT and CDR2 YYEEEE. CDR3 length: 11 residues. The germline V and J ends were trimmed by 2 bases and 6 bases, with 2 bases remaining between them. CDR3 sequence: CASSFDEKLFF. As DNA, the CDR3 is TGTGCCAGCAGCTTCGATGAAAAACTGTTTTTT.

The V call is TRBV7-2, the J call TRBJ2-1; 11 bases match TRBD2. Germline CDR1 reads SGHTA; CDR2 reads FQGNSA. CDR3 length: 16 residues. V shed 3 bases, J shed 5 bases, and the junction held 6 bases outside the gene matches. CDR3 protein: CASSFGLAGGDNEQFF. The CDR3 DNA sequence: TGTGCCAGCAGCTTCGGTCTAGCGGGGGGCGACAATGAGCAGTTCTTC.

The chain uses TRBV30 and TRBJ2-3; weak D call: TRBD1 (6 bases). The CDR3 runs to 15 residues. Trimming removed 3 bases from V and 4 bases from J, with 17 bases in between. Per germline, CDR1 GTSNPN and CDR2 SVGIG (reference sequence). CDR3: CAWRGAHYRPDTQYF. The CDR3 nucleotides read TGTGCCTGGAGGGGGGCCCATTATAGACCAGATACGCAGTATTTT.

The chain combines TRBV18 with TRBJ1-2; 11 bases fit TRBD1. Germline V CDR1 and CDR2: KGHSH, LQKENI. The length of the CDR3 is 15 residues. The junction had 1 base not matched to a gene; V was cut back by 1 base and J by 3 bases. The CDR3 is CASSPRGQGDYGYTF. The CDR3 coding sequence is TGTGCCAGCTCACCACGGGGACAGGGGGACTATGGCTACACCTTC.

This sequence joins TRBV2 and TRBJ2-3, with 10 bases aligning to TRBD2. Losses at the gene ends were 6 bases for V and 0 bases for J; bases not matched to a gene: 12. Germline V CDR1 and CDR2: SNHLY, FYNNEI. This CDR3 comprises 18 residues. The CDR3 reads CASSGPPSGGSSTDTQYF. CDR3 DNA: TGTGCCAGCAGCGGACCCCCTAGCGGGGGCTCTAGCACAGATACGCAGTATTTT. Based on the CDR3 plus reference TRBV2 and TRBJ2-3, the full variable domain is EPEVTQTPSHQVTQMGQEVILRCVPISNHLYFYWYRQILGQKVEFLVSFYNNEISEKSEIFDDQFSVERPDGSNFTLKIRSTKLEDSAMYFCASSGPPSGGSSTDTQYFGPGTRLTVL.

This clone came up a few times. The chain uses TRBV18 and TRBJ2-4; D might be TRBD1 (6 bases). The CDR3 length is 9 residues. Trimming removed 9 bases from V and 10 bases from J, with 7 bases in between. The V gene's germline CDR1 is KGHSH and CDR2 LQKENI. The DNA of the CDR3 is TGTGCCAGGCAGGGGATTCAGTACTTC. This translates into CARQGIQYF.

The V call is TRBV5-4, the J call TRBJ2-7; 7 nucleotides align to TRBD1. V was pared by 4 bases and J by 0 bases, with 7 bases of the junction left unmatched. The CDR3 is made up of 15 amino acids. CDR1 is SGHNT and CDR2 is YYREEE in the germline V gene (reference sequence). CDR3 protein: CASSRDRASSYEQYF. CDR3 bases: TGTGCCAGCAGCCGTGACAGGGCTAGCTCCTACGAGCAGTACTTC.

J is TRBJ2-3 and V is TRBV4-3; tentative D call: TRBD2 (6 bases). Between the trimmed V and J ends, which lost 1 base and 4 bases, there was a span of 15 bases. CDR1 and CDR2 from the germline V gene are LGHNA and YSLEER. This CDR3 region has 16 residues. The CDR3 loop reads CASSQVTSWGPDTQYF. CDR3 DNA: TGCGCCAGCAGCCAAGTAACTAGCTGGGGACCAGATACGCAGTATTTT.

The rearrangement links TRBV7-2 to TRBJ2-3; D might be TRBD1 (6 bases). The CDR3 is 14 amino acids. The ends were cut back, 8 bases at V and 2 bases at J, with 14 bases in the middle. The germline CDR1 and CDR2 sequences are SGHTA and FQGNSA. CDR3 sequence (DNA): TGTGCCAGCGGGTTGAGGACAGACACAGATACGCAGTATTTT. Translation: CASGLRTDTDTQYF. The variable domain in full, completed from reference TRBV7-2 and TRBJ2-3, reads GAGVSQSPSNKVTEKGKDVELRCDPISGHTALYWYRQSLGQGLEFLIYFQGNSAPDKSGLPSDRFSAERTGGSVSTLTIQRTQQEDSAVYLCASGLRTDTDTQYFGPGTRLTVL.

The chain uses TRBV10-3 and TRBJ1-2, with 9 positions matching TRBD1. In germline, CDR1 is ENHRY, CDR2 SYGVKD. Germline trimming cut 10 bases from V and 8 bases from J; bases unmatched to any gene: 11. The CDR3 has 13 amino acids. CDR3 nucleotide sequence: TGTGCCACCCGGGACAGGGAGGTTGGGGGCTACACCTTC. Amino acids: CATRDREVGGYTF.

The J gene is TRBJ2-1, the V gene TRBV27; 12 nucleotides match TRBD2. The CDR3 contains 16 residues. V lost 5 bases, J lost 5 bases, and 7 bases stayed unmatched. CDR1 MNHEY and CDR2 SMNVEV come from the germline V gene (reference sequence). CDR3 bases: TGTGCCAGCAGTCCTAGCGGGGGGGCTCTAGACAATGAGCAGTTCTTC. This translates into CASSPSGGALDNEQFF.

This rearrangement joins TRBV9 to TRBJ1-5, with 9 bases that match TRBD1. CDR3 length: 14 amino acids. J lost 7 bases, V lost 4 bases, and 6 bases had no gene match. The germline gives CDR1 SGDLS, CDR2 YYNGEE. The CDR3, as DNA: TGTGCCAGCAGCCCCGGGACAGGGACCCAGCCCCAGCATTTT. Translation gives CASSPGTGTQPQHF. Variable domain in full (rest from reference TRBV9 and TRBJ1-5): DSGVTQTPKHLITATGQRVTLRCSPRSGDLSVYWYQQSLDQGLQFLIQYYNGEERAKGNILERFSAQQFPDLHSELNLSSLELGDSALYFCASSPGTGTQPQHFGDGTRLSIL.

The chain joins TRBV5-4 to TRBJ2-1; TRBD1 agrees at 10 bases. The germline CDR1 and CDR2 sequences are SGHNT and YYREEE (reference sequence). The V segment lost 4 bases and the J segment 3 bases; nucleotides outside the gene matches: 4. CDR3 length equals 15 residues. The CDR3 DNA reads TGTGCCAGCAGCAGGGACAGGGGTATCTACAATGAGCAGTTCTTC. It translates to CASSRDRGIYNEQFF.

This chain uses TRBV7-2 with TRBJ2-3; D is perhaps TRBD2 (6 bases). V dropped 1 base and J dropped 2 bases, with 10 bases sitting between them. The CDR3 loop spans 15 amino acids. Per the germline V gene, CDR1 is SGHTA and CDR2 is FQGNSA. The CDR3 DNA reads TGTGCCAGCAGCTTAGGGCGGGGACTCACAGATACGCAGTATTTT. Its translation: CASSLGRGLTDTQYF. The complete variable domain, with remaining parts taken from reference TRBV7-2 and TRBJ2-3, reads GAGVSQSPSNKVTEKGKDVELRCDPISGHTALYWYRQSLGQGLEFLIYFQGNSAPDKSGLPSDRFSAERTGGSVSTLTIQRTQQEDSAVYLCASSLGRGLTDTQYFGPGTRLTVL.

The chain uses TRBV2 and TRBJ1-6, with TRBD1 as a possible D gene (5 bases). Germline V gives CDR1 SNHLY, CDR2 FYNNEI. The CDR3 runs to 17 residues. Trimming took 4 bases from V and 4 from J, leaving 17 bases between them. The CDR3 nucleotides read TGTGCCAGCAGTGGGGGGGACCGAGCCTTTTATAATTCACCCCTCCACTTT. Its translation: CASSGGDRAFYNSPLHF.

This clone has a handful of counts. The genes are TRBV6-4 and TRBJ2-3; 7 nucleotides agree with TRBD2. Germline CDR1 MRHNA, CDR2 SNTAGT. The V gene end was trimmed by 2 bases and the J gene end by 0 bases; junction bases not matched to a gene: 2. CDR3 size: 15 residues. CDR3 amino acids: CASSDGLDSTDTQYF. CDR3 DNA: TGTGCCAGCAGTGACGGACTAGATAGCACAGATACGCAGTATTTT.

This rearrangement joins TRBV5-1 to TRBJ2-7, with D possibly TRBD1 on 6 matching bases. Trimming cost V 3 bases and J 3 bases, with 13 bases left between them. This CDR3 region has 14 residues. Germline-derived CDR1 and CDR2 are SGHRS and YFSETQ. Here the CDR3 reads CASSYRQENYEQYF. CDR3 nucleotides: TGCGCCAGCAGCTACAGACAGGAGAACTACGAGCAGTACTTC.

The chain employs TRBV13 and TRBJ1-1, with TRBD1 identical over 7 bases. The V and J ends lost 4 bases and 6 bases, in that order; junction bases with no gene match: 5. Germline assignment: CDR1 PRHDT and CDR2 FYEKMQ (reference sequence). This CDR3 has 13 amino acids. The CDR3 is CASSSDREAEAFF. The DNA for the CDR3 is TGTGCCAGCAGCTCAGACAGGGAGGCTGAAGCTTTCTTT. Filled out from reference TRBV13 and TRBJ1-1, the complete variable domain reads AAGVIQSPRHLIKEKRETATLKCYPIPRHDTVYWYQQGPGQDPQFLISFYEKMQSDKGSIPDRFSAQQFSDYHSELNMSSLELGDSALYFCASSSDREAEAFFGQGTRLTVV.

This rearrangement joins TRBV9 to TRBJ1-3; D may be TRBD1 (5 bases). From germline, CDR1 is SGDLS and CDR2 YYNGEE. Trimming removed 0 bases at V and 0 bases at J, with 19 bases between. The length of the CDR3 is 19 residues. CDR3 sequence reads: CASSVGTQESYYSGNTIYF. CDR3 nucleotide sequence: TGTGCCAGCAGCGTAGGGACACAGGAGTCTTATTACTCTGGAAACACCATATATTTT.

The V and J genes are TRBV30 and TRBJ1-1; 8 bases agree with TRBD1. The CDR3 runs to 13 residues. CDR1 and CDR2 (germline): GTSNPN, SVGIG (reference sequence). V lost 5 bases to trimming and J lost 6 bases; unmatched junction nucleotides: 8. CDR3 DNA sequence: TGTGCCTGGGGTCAGGGGGCGGGGCCTGAAGCTTTCTTT. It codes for CAWGQGAGPEAFF.

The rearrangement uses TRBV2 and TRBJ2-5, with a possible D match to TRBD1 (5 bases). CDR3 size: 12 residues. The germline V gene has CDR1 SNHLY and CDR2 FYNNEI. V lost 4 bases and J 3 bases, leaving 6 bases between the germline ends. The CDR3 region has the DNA TGTGCCAGCAGTGGGACAAAAGAGACCCAGTACTTC. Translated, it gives CASSGTKETQYF. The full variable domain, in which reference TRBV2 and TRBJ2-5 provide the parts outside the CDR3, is EPEVTQTPSHQVTQMGQEVILRCVPISNHLYFYWYRQILGQKVEFLVSFYNNEISEKSEIFDDQFSVERPDGSNFTLKIRSTKLEDSAMYFCASSGTKETQYFGPGTRLLVL.

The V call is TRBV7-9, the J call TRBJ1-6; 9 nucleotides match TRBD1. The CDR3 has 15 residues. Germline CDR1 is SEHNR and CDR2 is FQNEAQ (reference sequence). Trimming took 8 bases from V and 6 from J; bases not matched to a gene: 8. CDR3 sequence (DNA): TGTGCCAGCTGGGGAGGGGACAGGGCTAATTCACCCCTCCACTTT. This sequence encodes CASWGGDRANSPLHF.

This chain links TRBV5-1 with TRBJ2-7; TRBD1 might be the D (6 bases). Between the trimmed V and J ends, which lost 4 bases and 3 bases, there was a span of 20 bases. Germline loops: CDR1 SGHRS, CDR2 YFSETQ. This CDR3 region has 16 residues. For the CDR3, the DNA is TGCGCCAGCAGCGCCAACCCAGGGGAGAAGCACTACGAGCAGTACTTC. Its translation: CASSANPGEKHYEQYF.

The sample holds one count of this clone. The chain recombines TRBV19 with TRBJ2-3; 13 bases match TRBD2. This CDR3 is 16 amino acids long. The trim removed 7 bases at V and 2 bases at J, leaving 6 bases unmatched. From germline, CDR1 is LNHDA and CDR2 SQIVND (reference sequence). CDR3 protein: CASNELAGGDTDTQYF. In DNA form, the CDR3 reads TGTGCCAGTAACGAACTAGCGGGGGGGGACACAGATACGCAGTATTTT.

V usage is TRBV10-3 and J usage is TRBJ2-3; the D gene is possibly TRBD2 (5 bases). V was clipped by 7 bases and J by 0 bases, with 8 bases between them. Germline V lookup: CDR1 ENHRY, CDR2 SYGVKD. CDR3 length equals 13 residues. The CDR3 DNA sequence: TGTGCCATCAACCGGGGTAGCACAGATACGCAGTATTTT. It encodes CAINRGSTDTQYF.